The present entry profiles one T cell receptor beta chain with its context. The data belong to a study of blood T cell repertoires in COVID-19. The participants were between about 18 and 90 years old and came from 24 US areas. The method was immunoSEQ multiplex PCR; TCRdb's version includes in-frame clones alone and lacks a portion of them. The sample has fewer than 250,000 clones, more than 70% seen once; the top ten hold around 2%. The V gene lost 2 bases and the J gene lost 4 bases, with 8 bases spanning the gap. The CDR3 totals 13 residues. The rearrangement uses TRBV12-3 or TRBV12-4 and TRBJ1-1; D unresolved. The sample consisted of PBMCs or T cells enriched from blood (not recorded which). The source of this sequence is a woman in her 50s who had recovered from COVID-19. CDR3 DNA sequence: TGTGCCAGCAGTTTAACACACACCACTGAAGCTTTCTTT. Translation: CASSLTHTTEAFF.